This TCR beta chain was profiled in a study of blood T cell repertoires in COVID-19. Turning to the study itself: COVID-19 samples collected from the United States, Italy and Spain covered acute and convalescent phases. The cDNA or gDNA used as material had been derived from T cells, B-cell-depleted T cells, or PBMCs.

Per the study methods: The assay estimated nucleated cells by amplifying reference gene primers. Some clones are missing from TCRdb's copy, which holds only in-frame ones; the method was immunoSEQ multiplex PCR. V and J calls and clone size are as listed in that table; D and trimming were resolved from the DNA. The sample consists of some 200,000 clones, 80% to 90% of them appearing once. The V end was cut by 0 bases, the J end by 1 base, with 14 bases between. CDR1 and CDR2 from the germline V gene are SGDLS and YYNGEE. The CDR3 sequence is 16 residues long. The genes are TRBV9 and TRBJ2-7, with a possible D match to TRBD2 (6 bases). The source is an older woman who had recovered from COVID-19. Sequencing was performed on peripheral blood. The CDR3 coding sequence is TGTGCCAGCAGCGTAGGTGGAGGGGCAACTTCCTACGAGCAGTACTTC. This codes for CASSVGGGATSYEQYF.